This T cell receptor beta chain was recovered during a study of OX40 agonist ivuxolimab in advanced cancers. Overall study context: Intravenous ivuxolimab was administered to patients every 2 weeks at 0.01 to 10 mg/kg. Cohort: around 86% men, mean age about 60, aged roughly 23 to 79. General observations from the study: CD4+ and CD8+ blood T cells expanded clonally by week 6 at 0.1 to 3.0 mg/kg. In a subset of nonresponders, normalized T-cell clonal expansion was also low.

The CDR3 is made up of 13 amino acids. Trimming at V came to 2 bases and at J to 8 bases, leaving 6 bases not matched to a gene. In germline, CDR1 is SGDLS, CDR2 YYNGEE. Profiling relied on immunoSEQ multiplex PCR, and the TCRdb table lists in-frame clones only, not all of them. The data show roughly 100,000 clones, 80% to 90% seen once. Turning to this clone: The antigen is undetermined.

The source was CD4+ or CD8+ T cells sorted from blood, collected in a trial of the OX40 agonist ivuxolimab. The chain is built from TRBV9 and TRBJ1-1, with 7 bases identical to TRBD1. The source of this sequence is an adult with an advanced solid tumor such as melanoma, head and neck, liver or kidney cancer. CDR3 sequence reads: CASSVYPGGEAFF. Written as DNA, the CDR3 is TGTGCCAGCAGCGTGTATCCAGGGGGAGAAGCTTTCTTT.